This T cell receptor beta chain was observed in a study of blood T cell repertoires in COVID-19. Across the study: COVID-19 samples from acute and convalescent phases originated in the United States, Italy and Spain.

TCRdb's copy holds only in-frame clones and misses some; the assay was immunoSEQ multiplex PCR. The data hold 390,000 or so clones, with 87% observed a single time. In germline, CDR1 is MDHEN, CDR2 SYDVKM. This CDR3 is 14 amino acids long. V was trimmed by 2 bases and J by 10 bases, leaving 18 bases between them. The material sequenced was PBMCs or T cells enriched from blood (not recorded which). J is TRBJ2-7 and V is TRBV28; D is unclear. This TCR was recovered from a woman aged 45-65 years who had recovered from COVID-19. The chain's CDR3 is CASSLSVGTRNQYF. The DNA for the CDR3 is TGTGCCAGCAGTTTAAGCGTTGGAACACGGAACCAGTACTTC.